The 22 T cell receptor beta chains below all came from one sample that was sequenced in a study of identical twins. TCRdb reanalysed the 5' RACE reads using MiXCR and keeps one entry per CDR3 protein. The sample includes under 300,000 distinct CDR3 sequences, about 13% of them seen just once. These same data were also listed under a study on yellow fever vaccine responses in identical twins.

The sample consisted of memory (CD45RO+) T cells sorted from blood. These receptors all stem from a young woman in good health.

The chain is built from TRBV29-1 and TRBJ2-1; 9 nucleotides agree with TRBD2. J gave up 8 bases and V 4 bases, and 6 bases lay outside the gene matches. Germline loops: CDR1 SQVTM, CDR2 ANQGSEA. The CDR3 has 13 amino acids. The CDR3: CSVVSGRGHEQFF. The CDR3, as DNA: TGCAGCGTTGTTAGCGGGAGAGGTCATGAGCAGTTCTTC.

The chain uses TRBV28 and TRBJ2-5, with TRBD2 as a possible D gene (6 bases). In germline, CDR1 is MDHEN, CDR2 SYDVKM. The CDR3 is made up of 14 amino acids. The ends were cut back, 4 bases at V and 1 base at J, with 10 bases in the middle. The CDR3: CASSSDYFQETQYF. The CDR3 DNA reads TGTGCCAGCAGTTCGGACTACTTCCAAGAGACCCAGTACTTC.

There are a few counts of this clonotype. V and J are TRBV3-1 and TRBJ2-1, with no clear D. This CDR3 region has 16 residues. V shed 0 bases and J shed 4 bases, with 13 bases lying between them. Per germline, CDR1 LGHDT and CDR2 YNNKEL (reference sequence). DNA for the CDR3: TGTGCCAGCAGCCAAGACCTGAGCGCCCGATACAATGAGCAGTTCTTC. Amino acid sequence: CASSQDLSARYNEQFF.

The chain combines TRBV11-1 with TRBJ2-6, with TRBD1 identical over 7 bases. CDR1 is SGHAT and CDR2 is FQDESV in the germline V gene (reference sequence). V was pared by 3 bases and J by 2 bases, with 10 bases of the junction left unmatched. The CDR3 has 18 residues. The CDR3 region is CASSLRFQGVTGANVLTF. The CDR3 DNA follows: TGTGCCAGCAGCTTGAGGTTTCAGGGGGTAACTGGGGCCAACGTCCTGACTTTC. Complete variable domain (other parts from reference TRBV11-1 and TRBJ2-6): EAEVAQSPRYKITEKSQAVAFWCDPISGHATLYWYRQILGQGPELLVQFQDESVVDDSQLPKDRFSAERLKGVDSTLKIQPAELGDSAMYLCASSLRFQGVTGANVLTFGAGSRLTVL.

The chain joins TRBV5-1 to TRBJ2-2; 7 nucleotides align to TRBD1. CDR1 is SGHRS, CDR2 YFSETQ, per germline. This CDR3 has 15 residues. Losses at the gene ends were 5 bases for V and 4 bases for J; bases not matched to a gene: 8. The CDR3 is CASSFGTASTGELFF. In DNA form, the CDR3 reads TGCGCCAGCAGTTTCGGGACAGCTTCCACCGGGGAGCTGTTTTTT.

The chain links TRBV28 to TRBJ2-7; 11 nucleotides align to TRBD2. The CDR3 extends over 16 amino acids. The ends lost 3 bases at V and 1 base at J; junction bases unmatched: 5. Germline V gene sequence: CDR1 MDHEN, CDR2 SYDVKM. The CDR3 coding sequence is TGTGCCAGCAGTTTTAGCAGACTAGCGGGGTCCTACGAGCAGTACTTC. It codes for CASSFSRLAGSYEQYF.

This clonotype was counted at least ten times. CDR3 nucleotides: TGTGCCAGCAGTCACCAGCGAGGAGAGACCCAGTACTTC. Translating it yields CASSHQRGETQYF. V gene TRBV25-1 combines with J gene TRBJ2-5, with D uncertain. This CDR3 contains 13 residues. CDR1 is MGHDK and CDR2 is SYGVNS in the germline V gene. Trimming removed 5 bases from V and 4 bases from J, with 11 bases in between.

J is TRBJ2-1 and V is TRBV27, with D possibly being TRBD2 (5 bases). The germline V gene has CDR1 MNHEY and CDR2 SMNVEV (reference sequence). V was clipped by 5 bases and J by 6 bases, with 17 bases between them. The length of the CDR3 is 15 residues. The CDR3 here is CASSPAWLASNEQFF. Written as DNA, the CDR3 is TGTGCCAGCAGTCCCGCTTGGCTAGCTTCCAATGAGCAGTTCTTC.

This clonotype was seen a few times. J is TRBJ2-6 and V is TRBV29-1, with 11 bases identical to TRBD2. With V trimmed by 5 bases and J by 0 bases, 3 bases remained unmatched. The germline CDR1 and CDR2 sequences are SQVTM and ANQGSEA. The CDR3 extends over 16 amino acids. The CDR3, as DNA: TGCAGCGTTTCGGGACTAGCGGTCTCTGGGGCCAACGTCCTGACTTTC. It encodes CSVSGLAVSGANVLTF.

The V and J genes are TRBV7-2 and TRBJ1-2, with 8 positions matching TRBD1. In germline, CDR1 is SGHTA, CDR2 FQGNSA. Trimming removed 5 bases from V and 4 bases from J; junction bases left unmatched: 6. The length of the CDR3 is 14 residues. The CDR3 loop reads CASSIRTGIYGYTF. DNA of the CDR3: TGTGCCAGCAGCATAAGGACAGGGATCTATGGCTACACCTTC.

The sample holds many counts of this clonotype. The chain combines TRBV6-2 or TRBV6-3 with TRBJ2-7, with TRBD1 matching 8 bases. CDR1 and CDR2 from the germline V gene are MNHEY and SVGEGT. The ends lost 1 base at V and 3 bases at J; junction bases unmatched: 5. There are 15 residues in the CDR3. DNA of the CDR3: TGTGCCAGCAGTTACTTGGGGACAGGATTCTACGAGCAGTACTTC. Translating it yields CASSYLGTGFYEQYF.

This clonotype appeared many times. V gene TRBV28 combines with J gene TRBJ2-7; D is ambiguous. Trimming removed 6 bases from V and 3 bases from J, with 6 bases in between. The germline V gene encodes CDR1 MDHEN and CDR2 SYDVKM. CDR3 length: 11 amino acids. The CDR3 coding sequence is TGTGCCAGCAGCCGGTTCTACGAGCAGTACTTC. Its protein is CASSRFYEQYF.

This clonotype was recorded many times. The V gene is TRBV12-3 or TRBV12-4, the J gene TRBJ1-3, with D possibly TRBD1 on 5 matching bases. The V and J ends lost 6 bases and 4 bases respectively, with 22 bases between them. The CDR3 covers 17 residues. DNA of the CDR3: TGTGCCAGCAGCCCCTTTCAGAGAAACCGGGGGGGAAACACCATATATTTT. This translates into CASSPFQRNRGGNTIYF.

V gene TRBV6-4 combines with J gene TRBJ2-1; no reliable D call. The length of the CDR3 is 13 residues. Germline loops: CDR1 MRHNA, CDR2 SNTAGT. V lost 6 bases, J lost 5 bases, and 11 bases lay in between. The CDR3 sequence is CASSSNTDNEQFF. DNA for the CDR3: TGTGCCAGCAGCTCGAACACAGACAATGAGCAGTTCTTC.

This clonotype was seen ten or more times. The chain recombines TRBV4-3 with TRBJ2-3; 7 bases fit TRBD2. The CDR3 has 15 residues. The germline V gene encodes CDR1 LGHNA and CDR2 YSLEER. Trimming cost V 1 base and J 6 bases; bases outside gene matches: 7. CDR3 coding DNA: TGCGCCAGCAGCCAAGGGACTAGAGGCCGGGATACGCAGTATTTT. Translated, it gives CASSQGTRGRDTQYF.

The chain has TRBV5-1 and TRBJ2-1, with TRBD2 matching over 14 bases. The length of the CDR3 is 15 residues. Per germline, CDR1 SGHRS and CDR2 YFSETQ. The junction had 6 bases not matched to a gene; V was cut back by 4 bases and J by 9 bases. The CDR3 DNA reads TGCGCCAGCAGCCCGGGACTAGCGGGAGTCGGTGAGCAGTTCTTC. This codes for CASSPGLAGVGEQFF.

This clonotype was found a few times. The chain joins TRBV2 to TRBJ1-2, with D uncertain. V was shortened by 2 bases and J by 7 bases, with 8 bases between the two germline ends. The germline V gene has CDR1 SNHLY and CDR2 FYNNEI. CDR3 length equals 12 residues. The CDR3 loop reads CASSETGSGYTF. DNA of the CDR3: TGTGCCAGCAGTGAAACCGGGTCTGGCTACACCTTC.

This clonotype occurred a few times. The chain joins TRBV10-3 to TRBJ2-7; either TRBD1 or TRBD2 may fit D (6 bases each). The germline CDR1 and CDR2 sequences are ENHRY and SYGVKD. Trimming took 4 bases from V and 5 from J, leaving 18 bases between them. The CDR3 spans 15 residues. The CDR3 reads CAISGAQGREDEQYF. The CDR3 DNA reads TGTGCCATCAGTGGGGCACAGGGAAGGGAGGACGAGCAGTACTTC.

This clonotype was observed a handful of times. The chain employs TRBV20-1 and TRBJ2-1; tentatively, D is TRBD2 (5 bases). The CDR3 consists of 17 residues. The germline V and J ends were trimmed by 2 bases and 3 bases, with 20 bases remaining between them. The germline V gene has CDR1 DFQATT and CDR2 SNEGSKA (reference sequence). This CDR3 is CSARSVKAEYRYNEQFF. The CDR3 coding sequence is TGCAGTGCTAGATCCGTCAAAGCGGAGTATCGCTACAATGAGCAGTTCTTC.

This clonotype came up many times. The rearrangement joins TRBV12-3 or TRBV12-4 to TRBJ2-2; 13 nucleotides line up with TRBD2. V was pared by 5 bases and J by 3 bases, with 3 bases of the junction left unmatched. This CDR3 is 16 amino acids long. In nucleotides, the CDR3 is TGTGCCAGCAGTCCGGGACTAGCGGGGTACACCGGGGAGCTGTTTTTT. It codes for CASSPGLAGYTGELFF.

This clonotype was seen only a few times. The rearrangement links TRBV5-1 to TRBJ2-1; the D gene could be TRBD1 or TRBD2 (5 bases each). Trimming cost V 6 bases and J 4 bases, with 20 bases left between them. The CDR3 loop spans 16 amino acids. CDR1 and CDR2 from the germline V gene are SGHRS and YFSETQ. The CDR3 protein is CASNPGLRSPYNEQFF. The DNA for the CDR3 is TGCGCCAGCAATCCGGGGCTTAGAAGCCCGTACAATGAGCAGTTCTTC.

The chain couples TRBV3-1 to TRBJ1-1, with D perhaps matching TRBD1 (5 bases). The germline CDR1 and CDR2 sequences are LGHDT and YNNKEL (reference sequence). CDR3 length: 14 residues. V lost 0 bases and J lost 11, with 16 bases in between. This CDR3 is CASSQDLAGLEAFF. The CDR3 coding sequence is TGTGCCAGCAGCCAAGATCTGGCAGGGCTGGAGGCTTTCTTT.